Listed here are 26 T cell receptor beta chains from one sample, sequenced in a study of cytomegalovirus exposure and HLA in healthy donors. The primer mix had 60 Vbeta and 13 Jbeta primers. The repertoire was sequenced with immunoSEQ multiplex PCR; TCRdb's copy has only in-frame clones and lacks some. The table lists some 220,000 clones, around 88% of them singletons. The sequenced sample was PBMCs. All receptors derive from a young woman in good health and CMV-seronegative.

V usage is TRBV6-5 and J usage is TRBJ2-7; 7 positions match TRBD2. J was trimmed by 3 bases and V by 8 bases; bases with no gene match: 10. Germline CDR1 reads MNHEY; CDR2 reads SVGAGI. This CDR3 comprises 14 residues. The CDR3 is CASGFDGGYYEQYF. In DNA, the CDR3 is TGTGCCAGCGGATTTGACGGGGGGTACTACGAGCAGTACTTC.

This chain links TRBV6-1 with TRBJ2-1; tentative D call: TRBD2 (6 bases). Per the germline V gene, CDR1 is MNHNS and CDR2 is SASEGT. The CDR3 runs 11 residues. Trimming pared 6 bases from V and 12 bases from J, leaving 12 bases between. In nucleotides, the CDR3 is TGTGCCAGCAGATCGGGACTTTGGCAGTTCTTC. Its translation is CASRSGLWQFF.

Here the CDR3 DNA reads TGTGCCAGCTCATTGGACAGGGGAGCCTACGAGCAGTACTTC. Protein sequence: CASSLDRGAYEQYF. V usage is TRBV18 and J usage is TRBJ2-7; TRBD1 matches at 9 bases. This CDR3 is 14 amino acids long. Germline V gene data show CDR1 as KGHSH and CDR2 as LQKENI. V dropped 5 bases and J dropped 2; count of bases not matched to a gene: 4.

The genes are TRBV7-9 and TRBJ2-5; D gene ambiguous. Germline CDR1 reads SEHNR; CDR2 reads FQNEAQ (reference sequence). V lost 4 bases, J lost 0 bases, and 9 bases lay in between. This CDR3 region has 14 residues. This CDR3 is CASSSYQYQETQYF. Written as DNA, the CDR3 is TGTGCCAGCAGCTCTTATCAGTACCAAGAGACCCAGTACTTC.

The gene calls are TRBV6-5 and TRBJ2-5; 7 bases fit TRBD1. The DNA matches TRBJ2-7 better at its end, which makes the J call doubtful. Germline-derived CDR1 and CDR2 are MNHEY and SVGAGI. This CDR3 contains 13 residues. As DNA, the CDR3 is TGTGCCAGCAAGACAGGGCCATCCTACGAGCAGTACTTC. Amino acids: CASKTGPSYEQYF.

The chain has TRBV5-1 and TRBJ2-2; D is perhaps TRBD1 (5 bases). This CDR3 has 15 amino acids. Germline V gene lookup returns CDR1 SGHRS and CDR2 YFSETQ. V was pared by 0 bases and J by 2 bases, with 8 bases between. The CDR3 protein is CASSLVRTNTGELFF. The CDR3 region has the DNA TGCGCCAGCAGCTTGGTGCGGACAAACACCGGGGAGCTGTTTTTT.

This clone was seen once. This chain links TRBV9 with TRBJ1-1; D unclear. V dropped 0 bases and J dropped 0 bases, with 12 bases sitting between them. The germline CDR1 and CDR2 sequences are SGDLS and YYNGEE. The CDR3 contains 16 residues. The CDR3 region has the DNA TGTGCCAGCAGCGTAGGAGGGCCCTTCATGAACACTGAAGCTTTCTTT. It codes for CASSVGGPFMNTEAFF.

The V and J genes are TRBV5-4 and TRBJ2-7; 7 bases align to TRBD1. This CDR3 has 15 amino acids. Losses at the gene ends were 4 bases for V and 2 bases for J; bases not matched to a gene: 9. Germline values: CDR1 SGHNT, CDR2 YYREEE (reference sequence). CDR3 loop: CASSLKQTGAYEQYF. The CDR3, as DNA: TGTGCCAGCAGCCTAAAACAAACAGGGGCCTACGAGCAGTACTTC.

The chain's CDR3 is CASSRARVLNTEAFF. The CDR3 DNA reads as TGTGCCAGTAGTAGGGCCAGGGTGCTGAACACTGAAGCTTTCTTT. This chain links TRBV19 with TRBJ1-1; possible D gene TRBD1, 5 bases. Trimming removed 4 bases at V and 0 bases at J, with 12 bases between. The germline CDR1 and CDR2 sequences are LNHDA and SQIVND (reference sequence). CDR3 length equals 15 residues. The full variable domain, in which reference TRBV19 and TRBJ1-1 provide the parts outside the CDR3, is DGGITQSPKYLFRKEGQNVTLSCEQNLNHDAMYWYRQDPGQGLRLIYYSQIVNDFQKGDIAEGYSVSREKKESFPLTVTSAQKNPTAFYLCASSRARVLNTEAFFGQGTRLTVV.

The chain employs TRBV27 and TRBJ1-2; D is uncertain. The CDR3 totals 14 residues. V was pared by 4 bases and J by 6 bases, with 15 bases between. Germline V lookup: CDR1 MNHEY, CDR2 SMNVEV (reference sequence). The CDR3 loop reads CASSSNRDVHGYTF. The CDR3 coding sequence is TGTGCCAGCAGTTCAAACCGGGATGTGCATGGCTACACCTTC.

The chain employs TRBV5-1 and TRBJ2-6; D is unresolved. Trimming removed 4 bases from V and 2 bases from J, with 10 bases in between. Germline V lookup: CDR1 SGHRS, CDR2 YFSETQ. The CDR3 extends over 15 amino acids. The CDR3 nucleotides are TGCGCCAGCAGCCCGGCGGCAACTGGGGCCAACGTCCTGACTTTC. Its protein is CASSPAATGANVLTF.

The gene calls are TRBV5-5 and TRBJ2-2; D may be TRBD1 (5 bases). Germline-derived CDR1 and CDR2 are SGHKS and YYEKEE (reference sequence). The CDR3 has 16 residues. V was cut by 4 bases and J by 1 base, with 14 bases left in between. CDR3 DNA sequence: TGTGCCAGCAGCCCTGCAAGACAGCGGAACACCGGGGAGCTGTTTTTT. This gives the protein CASSPARQRNTGELFF.

V and J are TRBV11-2 and TRBJ1-2; D gene ambiguous. The CDR3 totals 12 residues. Germline values: CDR1 SGHAT, CDR2 FQNNGV. The V end was cut by 0 bases, the J end by 4 bases, with 3 bases between. CDR3 nucleotide sequence: TGTGCCAGCAGCTTAGAGGCCTATGGCTACACCTTC. Translating gives CASSLEAYGYTF.

This chain links TRBV5-1 with TRBJ2-1; TRBD2 matches at 8 bases. The germline gives CDR1 SGHRS, CDR2 YFSETQ. With 2 bases clipped from V and 5 bases from J, the junction kept 9 bases outside the gene matches. The CDR3 contains 16 residues. CDR3 amino acids: CASSFGGRGENNEQFF. CDR3 sequence (DNA): TGCGCCAGCAGCTTTGGGGGGCGGGGGGAGAACAATGAGCAGTTCTTC.

J is TRBJ1-5 and V is TRBV7-9, with TRBD1 as a possible D gene (6 bases). The V end was cut by 4 bases, the J end by 9 bases, with 10 bases between. The CDR3 has 12 amino acids. CDR1 SEHNR and CDR2 FQNEAQ come from the germline V gene (reference sequence). CDR3: CASSSGASPQHF. DNA of the CDR3: TGTGCCAGCAGCTCAGGGGCCTCGCCCCAGCATTTT.

V is TRBV7-9 and J is TRBJ1-4; 12 bases align to TRBD1. V trimming: 4 bases; J trimming: 6 bases; junction bases outside the gene matches: 15. The CDR3 is made up of 19 amino acids. Germline V CDR1 and CDR2: SEHNR, FQNEAQ (reference sequence). CDR3 nucleotides: TGTGCCAGCAGCTCTTACCCCGGGACAGGGGGCTCCGGGGATGAAAAACTGTTTTTT. Protein sequence: CASSSYPGTGGSGDEKLFF.

This clone has a single count. The chain recombines TRBV5-1 with TRBJ2-1, with 10 positions matching TRBD2. Germline V gene lookup returns CDR1 SGHRS and CDR2 YFSETQ. This CDR3 has 17 amino acids. Trimming took 4 bases from V and 4 from J; bases not matched to a gene: 11. CDR3 sequence (DNA): TGCGCCAGCAGCCGTCAAGCGGGAGGGACCATATACAATGAGCAGTTCTTC. It yields the protein CASSRQAGGTIYNEQFF. Filled out from reference TRBV5-1 and TRBJ2-1, the complete variable domain reads KAGVTQTPRYLIKTRGQQVTLSCSPISGHRSVSWYQQTPGQGLQFLFEYFSETQRNKGNFPGRFSGRQFSNSRSEMNVSTLELGDSALYLCASSRQAGGTIYNEQFFGPGTRLTVL.

This clone has just one count. The chain's CDR3 is CASSPTGNYGYTF. The CDR3 coding sequence is TGTGCCAGCAGTCCGACAGGAAACTATGGCTACACCTTC. The chain carries TRBV27 and TRBJ1-2, with D possibly TRBD1 on 6 matching bases. Looked up from germline, CDR1 is MNHEY and CDR2 is SMNVEV (reference sequence). This CDR3 comprises 13 residues. V lost 5 bases, J lost 2 bases, and 9 bases lay in between.

This chain links TRBV7-9 with TRBJ2-7, with 7 bases lining up with TRBD1. The CDR3 sequence is 14 residues long. From germline, CDR1 is SEHNR and CDR2 FQNEAQ (reference sequence). The J segment lost 5 bases and the V segment lost 1 base, leaving 5 bases of the junction unmatched. The CDR3 sequence: CASSLGQGFNEQYF. In DNA form, the CDR3 reads TGTGCCAGCAGCTTAGGACAGGGTTTCAACGAGCAGTACTTC.

This sequence joins TRBV7-3 and TRBJ2-7; 10 bases are shared with TRBD2. CDR1 SGHTA and CDR2 FQGTGA come from the germline V gene. The ends lost 5 bases at V and 0 bases at J; junction bases unmatched: 1. This CDR3 comprises 14 residues. CDR3 sequence: CASSPSGSSYEQYF. The CDR3 DNA reads TGTGCCAGCAGCCCTAGCGGGAGCTCCTACGAGCAGTACTTC.

The rearrangement joins TRBV18 to TRBJ1-3, with D perhaps TRBD1 (5 bases). V dropped 7 bases and J dropped 0 bases, with 13 bases sitting between them. The V gene's germline CDR1 is KGHSH and CDR2 LQKENI. The length of the CDR3 is 15 residues. CDR3 region: CASLLDTHSGNTIYF. DNA for the CDR3: TGTGCCAGCTTATTGGACACTCACTCTGGAAACACCATATATTTT.

The chain uses TRBV25-1 and TRBJ2-7; D is unresolved. The V gene lost 2 bases and the J gene lost 3 bases, with 14 bases spanning the gap. Germline-derived CDR1 and CDR2 are MGHDK and SYGVNS. The CDR3 runs to 15 residues. CDR3 loop: CASSETDGAYYEQYF. The CDR3 DNA reads as TGTGCCAGCAGTGAAACCGACGGAGCTTACTACGAGCAGTACTTC.

The chain has TRBV7-9 and TRBJ1-1, with D possibly being TRBD1 (6 bases). Germline V lookup: CDR1 SEHNR, CDR2 FQNEAQ (reference sequence). V was shortened by 10 bases and J by 1 base, with 22 bases between the two germline ends. The CDR3 sequence is 16 residues long. The CDR3 protein is CANSRMSGEPNTEAFF. The CDR3, as DNA: TGTGCCAACTCAAGGATGTCAGGGGAGCCGAACACTGAAGCTTTCTTT.

CDR3 in DNA: TGTGCCAGCAGCTTGTCAGGGCTTAAAAGTGGCTACACCTTC. Protein product: CASSLSGLKSGYTF. The chain employs TRBV5-6 and TRBJ1-2; tentative D call: TRBD1 (5 bases). CDR1 is SGHDT and CDR2 is YYEEEE in the germline V gene. This CDR3 contains 14 residues. The V end lost 1 base, the J end lost 7 bases, and 14 bases lay between the germline ends.

This chain joins TRBV19 and TRBJ2-7; D unclear. Germline V gene lookup returns CDR1 LNHDA and CDR2 SQIVND (reference sequence). The CDR3 runs 13 residues. The germline V and J ends were trimmed by 4 bases and 3 bases, with 10 bases remaining between them. The CDR3: CASSTPGSYEQYF. CDR3 coding DNA: TGTGCCAGTAGTACCCCGGGTAGCTACGAGCAGTACTTC. Looking up the rest from reference TRBV19 and TRBJ2-7 gives the full variable domain: DGGITQSPKYLFRKEGQNVTLSCEQNLNHDAMYWYRQDPGQGLRLIYYSQIVNDFQKGDIAEGYSVSREKKESFPLTVTSAQKNPTAFYLCASSTPGSYEQYFGPGTRLTVT.

This clone was detected a few times. The CDR3 DNA follows: TGTGCCAGCAGCTTTGGACTAGCGGGGGCCGAGGAGCTGTTTTTT. Translating gives CASSFGLAGAEELFF. The chain couples TRBV7-9 to TRBJ2-2; the match to TRBD2 covers 13 bases. The CDR3 is 15 amino acids. The V and J ends lost 3 bases and 10 bases, in that order; junction bases with no gene match: 5. Germline CDR1 is SEHNR and CDR2 is FQNEAQ (reference sequence). Based on the CDR3 plus reference TRBV7-9 and TRBJ2-2, the full variable domain is DTGVSQNPRHKITKRGQNVTFRCDPISEHNRLYWYRQTLGQGPEFLTYFQNEAQLEKSRLLSDRFSAERPKGSFSTLEIQRTEQGDSAMYLCASSFGLAGAEELFFGEGSRLTVL.